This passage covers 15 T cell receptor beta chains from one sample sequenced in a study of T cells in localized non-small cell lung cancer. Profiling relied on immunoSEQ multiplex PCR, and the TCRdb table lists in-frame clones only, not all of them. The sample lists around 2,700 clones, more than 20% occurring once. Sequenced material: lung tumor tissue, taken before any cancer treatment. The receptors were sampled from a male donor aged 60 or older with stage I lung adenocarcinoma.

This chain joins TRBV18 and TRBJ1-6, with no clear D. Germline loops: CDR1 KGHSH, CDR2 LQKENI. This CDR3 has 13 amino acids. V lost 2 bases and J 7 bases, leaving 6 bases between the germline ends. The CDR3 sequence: CASSPSSNSPLHF. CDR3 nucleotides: TGTGCCAGCTCACCATCTTCCAATTCACCCCTCCACTTT.

CDR3 bases: TGTGCCAGCAGCTTGAACAGGGGGACATGGGAGCAGTACTTC. This sequence encodes CASSLNRGTWEQYF. The chain has TRBV11-3 and TRBJ2-7; 8 bases align to TRBD1. The V and J ends lost 3 bases and 7 bases, in that order; junction bases with no gene match: 8. Germline V lookup: CDR1 SGHNT, CDR2 YENEEA. The CDR3 loop spans 14 amino acids.

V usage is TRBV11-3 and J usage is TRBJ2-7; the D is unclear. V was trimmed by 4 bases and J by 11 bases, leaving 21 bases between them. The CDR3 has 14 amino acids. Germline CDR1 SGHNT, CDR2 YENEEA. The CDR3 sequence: CASSSDPGPAKEYF. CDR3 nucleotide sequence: TGTGCCAGCAGCTCAGACCCCGGTCCAGCGAAGGAGTACTTC.

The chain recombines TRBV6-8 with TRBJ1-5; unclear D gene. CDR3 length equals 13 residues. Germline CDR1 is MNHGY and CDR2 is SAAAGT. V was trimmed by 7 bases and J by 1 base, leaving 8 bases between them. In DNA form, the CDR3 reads TGTGCCAGCAACTTCGACAGCAATCAGCCCCAGCATTTT. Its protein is CASNFDSNQPQHF.

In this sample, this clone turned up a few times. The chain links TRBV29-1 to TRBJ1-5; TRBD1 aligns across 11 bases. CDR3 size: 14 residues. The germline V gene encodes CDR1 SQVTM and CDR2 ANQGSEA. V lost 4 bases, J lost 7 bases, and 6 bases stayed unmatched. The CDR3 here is CSVGGQGVGQPQHF. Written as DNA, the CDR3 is TGCAGCGTTGGGGGACAGGGGGTAGGGCAGCCCCAGCATTTT.

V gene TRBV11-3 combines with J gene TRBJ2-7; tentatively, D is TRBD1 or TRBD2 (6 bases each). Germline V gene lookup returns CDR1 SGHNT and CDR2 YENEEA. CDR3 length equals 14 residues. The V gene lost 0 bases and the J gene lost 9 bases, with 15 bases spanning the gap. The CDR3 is CASSLDRGPGGQYF. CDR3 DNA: TGTGCCAGCAGCTTAGACAGGGGCCCCGGGGGGCAGTACTTC.

The CDR3 DNA sequence: TGTGCCAGCAGAACGACTAGCGCCCCTATGCACGAGCAGTACTTC. Residues: CASRTTSAPMHEQYF. The rearrangement links TRBV11-3 to TRBJ2-7; 8 positions match TRBD2. This CDR3 region has 15 residues. V gave up 6 bases and J gave up 5 bases; unmatched junction bases: 12. The germline V gene encodes CDR1 SGHNT and CDR2 YENEEA.

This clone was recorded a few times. The CDR3 DNA sequence: TGTGCCAGCACAAAAGGGCATTGGCCCCGGAAGACCCAGTACTTC. Encoded protein: CASTKGHWPRKTQYF. The chain joins TRBV2 to TRBJ2-5; D is unresolved. In germline, CDR1 is SNHLY, CDR2 FYNNEI. The V gene lost 7 bases and the J gene lost 6 bases, with 21 bases spanning the gap. This CDR3 has 15 residues.

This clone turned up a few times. CDR3 coding DNA: TGTGCCTGGAGTGTACTAGGGACCGCTATCTCCAATGAGCAGTTCTTC. This translates into CAWSVLGTAISNEQFF. V gene TRBV30 combines with J gene TRBJ2-1; TRBD1 or TRBD2 may be the D gene (5 bases each). CDR1 is GTSNPN, CDR2 SVGIG, per germline (reference sequence). This CDR3 spans 16 amino acids. The ends were cut back, 0 bases at V and 6 bases at J, with 18 bases in the middle.

The CDR3 region has the DNA TGTGCCAGCAGACTAGACAGCTCCTACAATGAGCAGTTCTTC. This sequence encodes CASRLDSSYNEQFF. The chain carries TRBV6-8 and TRBJ2-1, with D perhaps TRBD1 or TRBD2 (5 bases each). Trimming took off 6 bases at V and 0 bases at J, with 9 bases between the two ends. Germline assignment: CDR1 MNHGY and CDR2 SAAAGT. The CDR3 has 14 residues.

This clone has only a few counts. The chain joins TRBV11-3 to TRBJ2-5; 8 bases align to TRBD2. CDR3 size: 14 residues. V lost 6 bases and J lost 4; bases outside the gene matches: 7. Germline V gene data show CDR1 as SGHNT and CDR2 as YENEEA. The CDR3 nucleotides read TGTGCCAGCAGTCGAAGCGGGGGCGGAGAGACCCAGTACTTC. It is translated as CASSRSGGGETQYF.

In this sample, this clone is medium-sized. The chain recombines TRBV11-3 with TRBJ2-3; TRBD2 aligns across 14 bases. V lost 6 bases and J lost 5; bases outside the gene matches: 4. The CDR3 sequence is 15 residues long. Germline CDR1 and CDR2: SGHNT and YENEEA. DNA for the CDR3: TGTGCCAGCAGTAAGGGACTAGCGGGAGAAGATACGCAGTATTTT. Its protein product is CASSKGLAGEDTQYF.

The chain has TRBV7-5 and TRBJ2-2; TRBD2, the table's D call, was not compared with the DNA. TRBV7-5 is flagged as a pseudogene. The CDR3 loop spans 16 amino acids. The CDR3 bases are TGTGCCAGCAGCTTAGTACTAGCGGGAAAGGCCGGGGAGCTGTTTTTT. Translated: CASSLVLAGKAGELFF.

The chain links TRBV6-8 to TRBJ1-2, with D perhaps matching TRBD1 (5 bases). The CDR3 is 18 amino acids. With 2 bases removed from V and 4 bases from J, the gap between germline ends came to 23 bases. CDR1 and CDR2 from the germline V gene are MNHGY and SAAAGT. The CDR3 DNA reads TGTGCCAGCAGTTACCGGGAGGGGAAGACCCCGGGTGGCTATGGCTACACCTTC. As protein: CASSYREGKTPGGYGYTF.

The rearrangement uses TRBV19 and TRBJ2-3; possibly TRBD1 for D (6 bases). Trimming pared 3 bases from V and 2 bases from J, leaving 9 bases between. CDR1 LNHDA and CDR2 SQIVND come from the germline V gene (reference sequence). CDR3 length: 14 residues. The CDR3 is CASSIRTATDTQYF. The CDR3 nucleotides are TGTGCCAGTAGTATCAGGACAGCCACAGATACGCAGTATTTT. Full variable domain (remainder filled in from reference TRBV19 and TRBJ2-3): DGGITQSPKYLFRKEGQNVTLSCEQNLNHDAMYWYRQDPGQGLRLIYYSQIVNDFQKGDIAEGYSVSREKKESFPLTVTSAQKNPTAFYLCASSIRTATDTQYFGPGTRLTVL.